This TCR beta chain was identified in a study of cytomegalovirus exposure and HLA in healthy donors. The donors gave bone marrow, and they were healthy. Whole-study results and caveats: Available immune exposure information covered CMV serostatus only. Reports indicated that the classifier achieved high specificity and sensitivity in diagnosing cytomegalovirus status.

The CDR3 loop spans 16 amino acids. Germline V gene sequence: CDR1 SGHRS, CDR2 YFSETQ. V lost 4 bases and J lost 1; bases outside the gene matches: 5. PCR employed 60 Vbeta and 13 Jbeta primers. Only in-frame clones appear in the TCRdb table, and some are missing; sequencing was by immunoSEQ multiplex PCR. This table holds around 130,000 clones, around two thirds found once. Worth noting for this clone: The target antigen is unknown.

This receptor was obtained from a woman in her 40s in good health and CMV-seropositive. What was sequenced was PBMCs. The J gene is TRBJ1-4, the V gene TRBV5-1, with TRBD1 matching over 9 bases. The CDR3 here is CASSQSGQGTNEKLFF. CDR3 in DNA: TGCGCCAGCAGCCAGTCGGGACAGGGAACTAATGAAAAACTGTTTTTT.